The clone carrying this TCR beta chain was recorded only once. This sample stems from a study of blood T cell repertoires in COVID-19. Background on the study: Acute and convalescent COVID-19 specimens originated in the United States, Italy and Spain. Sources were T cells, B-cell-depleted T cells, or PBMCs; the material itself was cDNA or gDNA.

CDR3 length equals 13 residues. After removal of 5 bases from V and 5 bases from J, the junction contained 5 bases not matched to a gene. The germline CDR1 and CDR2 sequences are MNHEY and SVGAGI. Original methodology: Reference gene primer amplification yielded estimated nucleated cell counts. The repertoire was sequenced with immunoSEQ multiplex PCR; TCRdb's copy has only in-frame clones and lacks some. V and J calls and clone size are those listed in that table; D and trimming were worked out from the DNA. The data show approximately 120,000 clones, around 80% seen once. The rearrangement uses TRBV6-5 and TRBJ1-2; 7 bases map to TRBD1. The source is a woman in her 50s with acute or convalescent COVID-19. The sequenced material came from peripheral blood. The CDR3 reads CASSPDRVYGYTF. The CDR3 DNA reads TGTGCCAGCAGTCCTGACAGGGTTTATGGCTACACCTTC.